This TCR beta chain came from a study of shared clonotypes between healthy human individuals. Study observations and caveats: A reduction in generation probabilities was seen for non-shared clonotypes relative to those shared by all four donors. A handful of donors showed sharing of approximately 5% of naive CD4 clonotypes.

The CD4+ fraction was divided into a CD45RA+ naive subset and a CD45RA-negative memory subset. Germline V gene lookup returns CDR1 SGHAT and CDR2 FQDESV (reference sequence). The CDR3 is 15 residues long. Trimming removed 2 bases at V and 3 bases at J, with 13 bases between. The repertoire was sequenced with immunoSEQ multiplex PCR; TCRdb's copy has only in-frame clones and lacks some. This repertoire shows some 1,600,000 clones, roughly 98% found once; its top ten account for about 0.42%. As to this clone: What it recognizes is unknown.

The chain has TRBV11-1 and TRBJ2-5; TRBD1 might be the D (7 bases). Sequences were obtained from naive CD4+ T cells sorted from blood. Subset defined: CD45RA+ positively selected. The receptor's source is a man younger than 45 in good health. CDR3 DNA sequence: TGTGCCAGCAGCTTAATAGGCAGGGGGGAAGAGACCCAGTACTTC. Its protein product is CASSLIGRGEETQYF.